The rows below give T cell receptor beta chains drawn from one sample of a study of T cell responses to AZD1222 COVID-19 vaccine. Method: immunoSEQ multiplex PCR; TCRdb's copy keeps in-frame clones and lacks some. The sample lists about 270,000 clones; around 93% were seen once. Source: peripheral blood, taken 28 days after the second AZD1222 dose. These TCRs come from an adult who received the AZD1222 COVID-19 vaccine. Each CDR3 is given with its conserved first and last residue. Clone size, where shown, is once, few, many, or a class for clones that have expanded.

v_call: TRBV15
clone_size: NA
j_call: TRBJ2-5
cdr3_aa: CATSRDPGIDETQYF

v_call: TRBV7-2
clone_size: NA
j_call: TRBJ1-1
cdr3_aa: CASSSGLNTEAFF

v_call: TRBV11-2
clone_size: once
j_call: TRBJ1-4
cdr3_aa: CASSLGDSFNEKLFF

v_call: TRBV4-2
clone_size: NA
j_call: TRBJ2-1
cdr3_aa: CASSQDLTSGRYNEQFF

v_call: TRBV6-5
clone_size: NA
j_call: TRBJ1-5
cdr3_aa: CASSISLQGNQPQHF

v_call: TRBV6-2/TRBV6-3
clone_size: NA
j_call: TRBJ1-1
cdr3_aa: CASSYATLNTEAFF

v_call: TRBV27
clone_size: once
j_call: TRBJ1-5
cdr3_aa: CASSSIERRNQPQHF

v_call: TRBV4-1
clone_size: NA
j_call: TRBJ1-6
cdr3_aa: CASKQHLGEWNSPLHF

v_call: TRBV9
clone_size: NA
j_call: TRBJ2-5
cdr3_aa: CASSVGPPQETQYF

v_call: TRBV14
clone_size: NA
j_call: TRBJ2-1
cdr3_aa: CASSQGAGQFF

v_call: TRBV19
clone_size: once
j_call: TRBJ1-1
cdr3_aa: CASSRTLNTEAFF

v_call: TRBV29-1
clone_size: NA
j_call: TRBJ2-1
cdr3_aa: CSQPIAGVYNEQFF

v_call: TRBV20-1
clone_size: few
j_call: TRBJ2-7
cdr3_aa: CSVASSYEQYF

v_call: TRBV5-1
clone_size: once
j_call: TRBJ2-7
cdr3_aa: CASSLGTSGSWVYEQYF

v_call: TRBV18
clone_size: NA
j_call: TRBJ1-3
cdr3_aa: CASSDRGTSGNTIYF

v_call: TRBV28
clone_size: NA
j_call: TRBJ2-7
cdr3_aa: CASYYQTGGEQYF

v_call: TRBV11-2
clone_size: NA
j_call: TRBJ1-2
cdr3_aa: CASSFPRDRGYGYTF

v_call: TRBV18
clone_size: NA
j_call: TRBJ1-2
cdr3_aa: CASSNRGANYGYTF

v_call: TRBV2
clone_size: NA
j_call: TRBJ1-6
cdr3_aa: CASRVQNSPLHF

v_call: TRBV7-2
clone_size: NA
j_call: TRBJ1-5
cdr3_aa: CASSLVQWSNQPQHF

v_call: TRBV10-1
clone_size: NA
j_call: TRBJ2-5
cdr3_aa: CASNSGKGEETQYF

v_call: TRBV9
clone_size: NA
j_call: TRBJ1-2
cdr3_aa: CASSVRDRGVYGYTF

v_call: TRBV18
clone_size: NA
j_call: TRBJ1-3
cdr3_aa: CASSPQGPDFGNTIYF

v_call: TRBV6-5
clone_size: NA
j_call: TRBJ2-7
cdr3_aa: CASSTGLAGSYEQYF

v_call: TRBV19
clone_size: NA
j_call: TRBJ1-5
cdr3_aa: CASRDRPGNQPQHF

v_call: TRBV3-1/TRBV3-2
clone_size: few
j_call: TRBJ1-5
cdr3_aa: CASSQGYSNQPQHF

v_call: TRBV28
clone_size: NA
j_call: TRBJ1-5
cdr3_aa: CASSLGTGDFGAQHF

v_call: TRBV18
clone_size: NA
j_call: TRBJ1-3
cdr3_aa: CASSLSSNWNTIYF

v_call: TRBV6-1
clone_size: NA
j_call: TRBJ1-5
cdr3_aa: CASSEALPQHF

v_call: TRBV2
clone_size: few
j_call: TRBJ2-1
cdr3_aa: CASRRAGGPNEQFF

v_call: TRBV3-1/TRBV3-2
clone_size: NA
j_call: TRBJ1-2
cdr3_aa: CASSQVRGPGGYTF

v_call: TRBV7-3
clone_size: NA
j_call: TRBJ2-1
cdr3_aa: CASSPNSGLAVNEQFF

v_call: TRBV29-1
clone_size: NA
j_call: TRBJ2-1
cdr3_aa: CSVEGSGDRGYNEQFF

v_call: TRBV7-9
clone_size: NA
j_call: TRBJ2-7
cdr3_aa: CASSLRARGQGTEQYF

v_call: TRBV7-6
clone_size: NA
j_call: TRBJ2-2
cdr3_aa: CASSAGTLNTGELFF

v_call: TRBV15
clone_size: NA
j_call: TRBJ1-4
cdr3_aa: CATSRGGTDEKLFF

v_call: TRBV24-1
clone_size: once
j_call: TRBJ1-6
cdr3_aa: CATSDLGGEALHF

v_call: TRBV7-2
clone_size: once
j_call: TRBJ2-1
cdr3_aa: CASSFRQRVWGPEGEQFF

v_call: TRBV5-8
clone_size: few
j_call: TRBJ2-4
cdr3_aa: CASSLGGFDSF

v_call: TRBV28
clone_size: few
j_call: TRBJ1-1
cdr3_aa: CASSPLGREAFF

v_call: TRBV5-5
clone_size: NA
j_call: TRBJ1-1
cdr3_aa: CASSLDLRLNTEAFF

v_call: TRBV28
clone_size: NA
j_call: TRBJ1-4
cdr3_aa: CASSKSLRDTEKLFF

v_call: TRBV2
clone_size: NA
j_call: TRBJ1-1
cdr3_aa: CASSVGQSTEAFF